This T cell receptor beta chain is from a study of T cells in Graves' hyperthyroidism and ophthalmopathy. The CDR3 totals 11 residues. Amplification of TCR beta CDR3 regions used RNA as the template. First-round RT-PCR of the TCR CDR3 relied on the HTBI primer set. TCRdb re-called the multiplex PCR reads through MiXCR, storing one row per CDR3 protein. The profile shows about 700,000 distinct CDR3 sequences, approximately 14% of them singletons. About this clonotype itself: This clone may be a read error of a much larger clone one base away.

The source is a woman younger than 30 with Graves' hyperthyroidism. The sequenced sample was blood. The genes are TRBV12-3 or TRBV12-4 and TRBJ1-2; D unclear. The DNA of the CDR3 is TGTCCCAGCTTCCGGCCCTTTGGCTACACCTTC. Translated: CPSFRPFGYTF.